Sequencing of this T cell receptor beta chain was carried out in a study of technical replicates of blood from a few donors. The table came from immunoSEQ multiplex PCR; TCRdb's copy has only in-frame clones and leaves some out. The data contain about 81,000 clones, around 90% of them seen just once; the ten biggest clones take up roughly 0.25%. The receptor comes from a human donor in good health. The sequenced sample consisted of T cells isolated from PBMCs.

Written as DNA, the CDR3 is TGTGCCAGCAGCCCTCGATCGGGGGGGAACGAGCAGTACTTC. Residues: CASSPRSGGNEQYF. This sequence joins TRBV11-2 and TRBJ2-7; TRBD2 aligns across 8 bases. The CDR3 spans 14 residues. Germline assignment: CDR1 SGHAT and CDR2 FQNNGV. V was clipped by 5 bases and J by 5 bases; unmatched bases: 8.